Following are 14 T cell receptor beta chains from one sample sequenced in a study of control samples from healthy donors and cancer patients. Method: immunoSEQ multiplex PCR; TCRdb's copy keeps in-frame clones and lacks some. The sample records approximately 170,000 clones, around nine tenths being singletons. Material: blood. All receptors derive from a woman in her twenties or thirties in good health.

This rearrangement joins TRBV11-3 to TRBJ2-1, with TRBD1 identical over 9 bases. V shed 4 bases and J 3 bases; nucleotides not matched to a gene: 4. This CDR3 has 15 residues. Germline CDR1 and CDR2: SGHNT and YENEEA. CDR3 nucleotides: TGTGCCAGCAGCTCACAGGGGGCGGTCTACAATGAGCAGTTCTTC. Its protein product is CASSSQGAVYNEQFF.

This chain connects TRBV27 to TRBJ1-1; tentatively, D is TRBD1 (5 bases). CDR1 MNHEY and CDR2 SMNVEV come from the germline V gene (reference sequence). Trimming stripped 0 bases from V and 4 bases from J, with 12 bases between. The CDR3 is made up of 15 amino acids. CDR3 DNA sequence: TGTGCCAGCAGTTTATCGTATGGGGGAGGCACTGAAGCTTTCTTT. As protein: CASSLSYGGGTEAFF.

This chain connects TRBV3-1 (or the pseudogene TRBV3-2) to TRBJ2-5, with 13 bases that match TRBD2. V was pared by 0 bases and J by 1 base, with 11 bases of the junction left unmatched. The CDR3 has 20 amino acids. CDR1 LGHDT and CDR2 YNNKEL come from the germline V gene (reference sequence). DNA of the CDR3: TGTGCCAGCAGCCAAGATTACCCCCGGAGACTAGCGGGAGGCCAAGAGACCCAGTACTTC. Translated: CASSQDYPRRLAGGQETQYF.

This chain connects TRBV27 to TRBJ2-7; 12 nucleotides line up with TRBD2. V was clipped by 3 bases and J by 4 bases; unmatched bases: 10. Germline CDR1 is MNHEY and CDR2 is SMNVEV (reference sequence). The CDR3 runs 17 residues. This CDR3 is CASSLRPGTSGPYEQYF. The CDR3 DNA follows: TGTGCCAGCAGTTTGCGCCCCGGGACTAGCGGGCCGTACGAGCAGTACTTC.

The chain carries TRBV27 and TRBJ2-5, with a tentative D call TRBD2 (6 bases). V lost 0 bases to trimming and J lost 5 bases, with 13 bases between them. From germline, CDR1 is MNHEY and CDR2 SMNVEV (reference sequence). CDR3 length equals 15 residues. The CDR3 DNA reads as TGTGCCAGCAGTTTATCTTGGGGCGGGGTGGAGACCCAGTACTTC. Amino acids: CASSLSWGGVETQYF.

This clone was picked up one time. CDR3 amino acids: CASSYSRAGNTEAFF. Here the CDR3 DNA reads TGTGCCAGCAGTTACTCGAGGGCAGGTAACACTGAAGCTTTCTTT. The rearrangement joins TRBV6-5 to TRBJ1-1, with D unresolved. The CDR3 sequence is 15 residues long. Trimming pared 0 bases from V and 2 bases from J, leaving 10 bases between. Germline CDR1 and CDR2: MNHEY and SVGAGI.

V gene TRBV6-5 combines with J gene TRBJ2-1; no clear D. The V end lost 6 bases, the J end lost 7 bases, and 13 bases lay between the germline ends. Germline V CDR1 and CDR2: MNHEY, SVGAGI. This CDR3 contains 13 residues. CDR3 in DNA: TGTGCCAGCAGCCTAATAATAAGGAATGAGCAGTTCTTC. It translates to CASSLIIRNEQFF.

The CDR3 DNA follows: TGCGCCAGCAGCTTTAAGGAGACCCAGTACTTC. Translated: CASSFKETQYF. This chain joins TRBV5-1 and TRBJ2-5; the D is unclear. CDR1 and CDR2 (germline): SGHRS, YFSETQ. The V end lost 2 bases, the J end lost 5 bases, and 4 bases lay between the germline ends. The CDR3 spans 11 residues.

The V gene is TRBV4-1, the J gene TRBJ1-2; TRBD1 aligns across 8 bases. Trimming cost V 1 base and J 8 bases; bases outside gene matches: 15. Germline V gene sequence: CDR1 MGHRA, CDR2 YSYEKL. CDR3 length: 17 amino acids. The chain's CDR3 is CASSQGPQMRTGLGYTF. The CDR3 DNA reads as TGCGCCAGCAGCCAAGGACCGCAAATGAGGACAGGGTTGGGCTACACCTTC.

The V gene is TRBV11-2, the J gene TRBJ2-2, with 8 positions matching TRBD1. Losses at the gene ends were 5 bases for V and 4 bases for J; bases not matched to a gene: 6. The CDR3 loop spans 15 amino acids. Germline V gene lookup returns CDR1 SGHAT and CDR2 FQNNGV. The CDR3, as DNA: TGTGCCAGCAGCGCCCCAGGGGGCGGCACCGGGGAGCTGTTTTTT. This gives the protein CASSAPGGGTGELFF.

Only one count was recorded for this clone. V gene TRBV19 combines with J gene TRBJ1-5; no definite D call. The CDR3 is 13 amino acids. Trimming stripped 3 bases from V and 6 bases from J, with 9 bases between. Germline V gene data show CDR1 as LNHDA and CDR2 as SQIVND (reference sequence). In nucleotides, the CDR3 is TGTGCCAGTAGTATCAGAGAGCCTCAGCCCCAGCATTTT. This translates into CASSIREPQPQHF.

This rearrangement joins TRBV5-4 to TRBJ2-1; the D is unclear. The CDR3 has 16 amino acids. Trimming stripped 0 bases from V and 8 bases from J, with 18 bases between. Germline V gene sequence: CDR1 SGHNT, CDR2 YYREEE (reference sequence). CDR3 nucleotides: TGTGCCAGCAGCTTGGAAACATTGGGGTCTGGAGATGAGCAGTTCTTC. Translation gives CASSLETLGSGDEQFF.

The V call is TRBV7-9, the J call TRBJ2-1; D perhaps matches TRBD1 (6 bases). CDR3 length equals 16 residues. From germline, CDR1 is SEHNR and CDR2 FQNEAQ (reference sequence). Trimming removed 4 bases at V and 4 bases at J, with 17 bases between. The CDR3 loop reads CASSSGRGEGYNEQFF. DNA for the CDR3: TGTGCCAGCAGCTCCGGCAGGGGAGAGGGTTACAATGAGCAGTTCTTC.

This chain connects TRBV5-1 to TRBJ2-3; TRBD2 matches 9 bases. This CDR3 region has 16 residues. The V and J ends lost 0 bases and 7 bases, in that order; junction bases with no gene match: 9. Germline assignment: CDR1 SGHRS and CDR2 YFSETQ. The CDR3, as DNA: TGCGCCAGCAGCTTGGAGCTAGCGGGACCGAGCTATACGCAGTATTTT. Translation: CASSLELAGPSYTQYF.